The source of this T cell receptor beta chain is a study of cytomegalovirus exposure and HLA in healthy donors. General study points: A link between a missense DCLRE1C variant and TCR beta V- and J-gene trimming emerged from a later analysis.

Regarding this clone: The antigen is undetermined.

Trimming took 1 base from V and 5 from J, leaving 12 bases between them. Germline CDR1 reads SGHAT; CDR2 reads FQNNGV. This CDR3 has 14 amino acids. A multiplex PCR was run with 60 Vbeta primers and 13 Jbeta primers. Clones were sequenced by immunoSEQ multiplex PCR, and TCRdb holds only the in-frame ones, with some missing. Here the sample spans around 150,000 clones, 50% to 75% being singletons. The sequenced sample was PBMCs. The TCR was taken from a woman aged 40 to 50 in good health and CMV-seronegative. J is TRBJ2-7 and V is TRBV11-2; D uncertain. CDR3 amino acids: CASSLVLRGDEQYF. The CDR3 DNA is TGTGCCAGCAGCTTAGTTCTCCGCGGCGACGAGCAGTACTTC.